This TCR beta chain was retrieved from a study of blood T cell repertoires in COVID-19. Germline-derived CDR1 and CDR2 are MNHEY and SMNVEV (reference sequence). Trimming took 0 bases from V and 3 from J; bases not matched to a gene: 8. This CDR3 spans 16 amino acids. Original methodology: Using reference gene primer amplification, nucleated cell counts were estimated. The method was immunoSEQ multiplex PCR; TCRdb's version includes in-frame clones alone and lacks a portion of them. V and J calls plus clone size are reproduced from that table; the DNA served to infer D and trimming. The data contain 30,000 to 45,000 clones, 81% of them seen just once; the ten biggest clones take up approximately 32%.

The rearrangement uses TRBV27 and TRBJ2-7; 7 nucleotides match TRBD2. Sequencing was performed on peripheral blood. This TCR derives from a man aged 80 or over with active or convalescent COVID-19. CDR3 loop: CASSLSRPAGNYEQYF. DNA for the CDR3: TGTGCCAGCAGTTTATCCCGCCCAGCGGGAAACTACGAGCAGTACTTC.